This T cell receptor beta chain was sequenced in a study of vaccination and CD4 T cells after COVID-19. This clonotype has more than one count but fewer than ten. The antigen remains unidentified. The treatment: approximately nine-day PBMC culture with coronavirus spike peptide pools or control peptides (ViraFEST assay). Sequenced with the Oncomine TCR Beta short-read assay was DNA taken from cultured CD4+ T cells. TCRdb reprocessed the PCR reads via MiXCR and lists one record per CDR3 protein. The sample records some 13,000 distinct CDR3 sequences, roughly 40% being singletons. The source material was CD4+ T cells from blood, cultured in vitro, sampled before SARS-CoV-2 vaccination. This clonotype was sampled from a human donor who had recovered from COVID-19.

For the CDR3, the DNA is TGTGCCAGTAGTATAGTAGCAGGGCTAAACACTGAAGCTTTCTTT. Its protein product is CASSIVAGLNTEAFF. This chain joins TRBV19 and TRBJ1-1, with TRBD1 as a possible D gene (5 bases). CDR3 length equals 15 residues. The germline CDR1 and CDR2 sequences are LNHDA and SQIVND (reference sequence). V dropped 1 base and J dropped 2 bases, with 11 bases sitting between them. The full variable domain, rest sourced from reference TRBV19 and TRBJ1-1, is DGGITQSPKYLFRKEGQNVTLSCEQNLNHDAMYWYRQDPGQGLRLIYYSQIVNDFQKGDIAEGYSVSREKKESFPLTVTSAQKNPTAFYLCASSIVAGLNTEAFFGQGTRLTVV.